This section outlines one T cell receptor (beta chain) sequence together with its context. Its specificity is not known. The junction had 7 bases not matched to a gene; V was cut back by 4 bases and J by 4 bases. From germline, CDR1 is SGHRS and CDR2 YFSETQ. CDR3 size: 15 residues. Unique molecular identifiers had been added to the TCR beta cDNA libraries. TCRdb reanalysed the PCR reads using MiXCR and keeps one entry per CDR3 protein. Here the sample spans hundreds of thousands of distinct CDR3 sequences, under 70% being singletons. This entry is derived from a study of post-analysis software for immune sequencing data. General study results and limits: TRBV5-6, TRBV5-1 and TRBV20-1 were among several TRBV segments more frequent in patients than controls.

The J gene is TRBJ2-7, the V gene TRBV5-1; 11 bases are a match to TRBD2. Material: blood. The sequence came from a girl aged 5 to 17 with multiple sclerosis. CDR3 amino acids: CASSPTSGKGYEQYF. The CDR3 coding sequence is TGCGCCAGCAGCCCGACTAGCGGGAAGGGTTACGAGCAGTACTTC.